A selection of T cell receptor beta chains follows, all from one sample in a study of blood T cell repertoires in COVID-19. The method was immunoSEQ multiplex PCR; TCRdb's version includes in-frame clones alone and lacks a portion of them. This table holds 120,000 or so clones, more than 75% found once. Sequencing was carried out using peripheral blood. Receptors were obtained from a man aged 60-69 years with acute or convalescent COVID-19. Both conserved end residues are part of each CDR3. D genes are given only for firm matches. Where a row states a size, it is once, few, many or the class of an expanded clone; other rows omit it.

cdr3_length d_call j_call clone_size v_call cdr3_aa cdr3_nt
14 - TRBJ2-1 - TRBV7-9 CASSSRAPYNEQFF TGTGCCAGCAGCTCGCGGGCCCCCTACAATGAGCAGTTCTTC
14 - TRBJ2-5 - TRBV7-2 CASSSGLWGETQYF TGTGCCAGCAGCTCGGGACTGTGGGGAGAGACCCAGTACTTC
12 - TRBJ2-5 - TRBV5-1 CASSLPQETQYF TGCGCCAGCAGCTTGCCTCAAGAGACCCAGTACTTC
15 - TRBJ1-1 - TRBV19 CASSIFTRGRYEAFF TGTGCCAGTAGTATCTTCACAAGGGGCCGATATGAAGCTTTCTTT
16 TRBD2 TRBJ2-7 - TRBV9 CASSVAEVAGGSEQYF TGTGCCAGCAGCGTAGCTGAAGTAGCGGGAGGTTCCGAGCAGTACTTC
17 - TRBJ2-7 - TRBV6-2/TRBV6-3 CASSYSGGWDEYYEQYF TGTGCCAGCAGTTACTCAGGGGGATGGGACGAGTACTACGAGCAGTACTTC
12 - TRBJ1-1 few TRBV6-5 CASSQGNTEAFF TGTGCCAGCAGTCAGGGGAACACTGAAGCTTTCTTT
18 TRBD2 TRBJ2-5 - TRBV6-2/TRBV6-3 CASSPLGLAGGRRETQYF TGTGCCAGCAGTCCCCTAGGACTAGCGGGAGGGCGTAGGGAGACCCAGTACTTC
14 - TRBJ2-2 - TRBV5-1 CASSLGQGTGELFF TGCGCCAGCAGCTTGGGTCAGGGGACCGGGGAGCTGTTTTTT
12 TRBD1 TRBJ1-2 - TRBV7-8 CASSPRQGGYTF TGTGCCAGCAGCCCCAGACAGGGCGGCTACACCTTC
11 - TRBJ2-5 - TRBV19 CASSSRETQYF TGTGCCAGTAGTAGTAGAGAGACCCAGTACTTC
13 TRBD2 TRBJ2-7 - TRBV28 CATTASGSYEQYF TGTGCCACAACGGCTAGCGGGAGTTACGAGCAGTACTTC
15 TRBD2 TRBJ2-7 - TRBV5-1 CASSPGGGGSYEQYF TGCGCCAGCAGCCCTGGCGGGGGAGGCTCCTACGAGCAGTACTTC
14 - TRBJ2-7 - TRBV5-1 CASNQGQADYEQYF TGCGCCAGCAACCAAGGACAAGCAGACTACGAGCAGTACTTC
12 - TRBJ2-1 - TRBV7-2 CASSMSDTKQFF TGTGCCAGCAGCATGTCGGACACAAAGCAGTTCTTC
16 TRBD2 TRBJ2-1 - TRBV7-6 CASSSGRSGLASEQFF TGTGCCAGCAGCTCTGGACGCTCGGGACTAGCAAGTGAGCAGTTCTTC
15 TRBD1 TRBJ2-7 few TRBV28 CASSPGTGMLYEQYF TGTGCCAGCAGTCCCGGGACAGGAATGCTCTACGAGCAGTACTTC